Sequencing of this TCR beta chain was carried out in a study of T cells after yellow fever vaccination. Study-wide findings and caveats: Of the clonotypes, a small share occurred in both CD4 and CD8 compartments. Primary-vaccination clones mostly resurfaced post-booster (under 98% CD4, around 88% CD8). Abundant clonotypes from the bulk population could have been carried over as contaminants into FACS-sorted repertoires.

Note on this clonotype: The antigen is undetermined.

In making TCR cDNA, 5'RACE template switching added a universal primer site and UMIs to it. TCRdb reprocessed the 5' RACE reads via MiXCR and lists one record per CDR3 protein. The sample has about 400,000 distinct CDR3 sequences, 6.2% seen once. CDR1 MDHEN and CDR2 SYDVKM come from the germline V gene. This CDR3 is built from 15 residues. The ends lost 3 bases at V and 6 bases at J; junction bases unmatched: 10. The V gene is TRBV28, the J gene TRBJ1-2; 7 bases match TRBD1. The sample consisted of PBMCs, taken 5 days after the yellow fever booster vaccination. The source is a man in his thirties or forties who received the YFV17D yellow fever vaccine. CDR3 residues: CASSFLSPQGHGYTF. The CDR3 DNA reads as TGTGCCAGCAGTTTCCTGTCGCCACAGGGGCATGGCTACACCTTC.